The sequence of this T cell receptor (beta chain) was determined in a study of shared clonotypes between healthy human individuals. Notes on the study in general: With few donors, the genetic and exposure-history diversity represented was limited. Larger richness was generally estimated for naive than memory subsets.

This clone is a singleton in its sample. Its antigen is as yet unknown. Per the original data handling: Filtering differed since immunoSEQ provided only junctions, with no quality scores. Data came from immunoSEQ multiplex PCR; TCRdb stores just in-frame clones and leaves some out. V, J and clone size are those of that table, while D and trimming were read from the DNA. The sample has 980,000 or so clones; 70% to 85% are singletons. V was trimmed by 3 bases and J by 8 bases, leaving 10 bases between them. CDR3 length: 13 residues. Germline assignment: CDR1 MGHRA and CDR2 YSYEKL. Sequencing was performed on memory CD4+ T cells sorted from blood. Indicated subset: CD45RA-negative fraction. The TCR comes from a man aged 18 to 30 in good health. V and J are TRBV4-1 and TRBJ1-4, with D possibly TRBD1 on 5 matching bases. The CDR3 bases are TGCGCCAGCAGCCAGAGGGACGCCGAAAAACTGTTTTTT. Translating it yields CASSQRDAEKLFF.